This entry lists 16 T cell receptor beta chains sequenced from one sample in a study of CD8 T cells in Susac syndrome. RNA, at about 0.45 to 1 ug, was reverse transcribed with random hexamers. Via MiXCR, TCRdb re-called the immunoSEQ multiplex PCR reads, giving one row per CDR3 protein. Of more than 65,000 distinct CDR3 sequences listed, roughly 94% are singletons. The specimen was CD8+ T cells from PBMCs. The receptors stem from a human donor in good health.

CDR3 DNA: TGTGCCAGCAGCCCCGGGACTAGCATATACGAGCAGTACTTC. It encodes CASSPGTSIYEQYF. The rearrangement links TRBV7-6 to TRBJ2-7, with TRBD2 matching 9 bases. Per germline, CDR1 SGHVS and CDR2 FNYEAQ. The CDR3 is 14 residues long. V shed 5 bases, J shed 4 bases, and the junction held 6 bases outside the gene matches.

V and J are TRBV29-1 and TRBJ2-1; D gene unclear. V was cut by 3 bases and J by 5 bases, with 5 bases left in between. The CDR3 sequence is 11 residues long. Looked up from germline, CDR1 is SQVTM and CDR2 is ANQGSEA. In nucleotides, the CDR3 is TGCAGCGTTGATGTGAACAATGAGCAGTTCTTC. Its protein product is CSVDVNNEQFF.

The chain carries TRBV6-5 and TRBJ1-6; D possibly corresponds to TRBD1 (6 bases). Trimming shortened V by 5 bases and J by 10 bases, and 12 bases separated the two germline ends. The CDR3 covers 13 residues. CDR1 is MNHEY and CDR2 is SVGAGI in the germline V gene. The CDR3 protein is CASSPGQGSPLHF. The DNA of the CDR3 is TGTGCCAGCAGTCCGGGACAAGGATCACCCCTCCACTTT.

V is TRBV19 and J is TRBJ1-1; a weak D match, TRBD1 (5 bases). V lost 7 bases, J lost 3 bases, and 18 bases lay in between. The CDR3 spans 15 residues. Germline-derived CDR1 and CDR2 are LNHDA and SQIVND (reference sequence). The CDR3 sequence is CASNLGRLGDTEAFF. The CDR3 DNA sequence: TGTGCCAGTAATTTGGGCCGACTGGGGGACACTGAAGCTTTCTTT. Full variable domain (rest looked up from reference TRBV19 and TRBJ1-1): DGGITQSPKYLFRKEGQNVTLSCEQNLNHDAMYWYRQDPGQGLRLIYYSQIVNDFQKGDIAEGYSVSREKKESFPLTVTSAQKNPTAFYLCASNLGRLGDTEAFFGQGTRLTVV.

This rearrangement joins TRBV29-1 to TRBJ1-2, with unresolved D. This CDR3 spans 13 amino acids. Trimming removed 0 bases from V and 8 bases from J, with 13 bases in between. CDR1 and CDR2 (germline): SQVTM, ANQGSEA. The CDR3, as DNA: TGCAGCGTTGAAGAGGAAACTGGCTGGGGCTACACCTTC. The encoded protein is CSVEEETGWGYTF.

Only one count was recorded for this clonotype. The V and J genes are TRBV5-1 and TRBJ1-2; D may be TRBD1 (5 bases). CDR3 length: 12 amino acids. CDR1 is SGHRS and CDR2 is YFSETQ in the germline V gene. V was pared by 7 bases and J by 2 bases, with 9 bases between. The CDR3 sequence is CASFDRNYGYTF. The CDR3 bases are TGCGCCAGCTTTGACAGAAACTATGGCTACACCTTC.

A few counts support this clonotype. CDR3 in amino acids: CASSSQRGGRTEAFF. As DNA, the CDR3 is TGCGCCAGCAGCTCACAAAGGGGGGGGAGAACTGAAGCTTTCTTT. This chain links TRBV5-1 with TRBJ1-1; weak D call: TRBD1 (6 bases). The CDR3 sequence is 15 residues long. The V end lost 3 bases, the J end lost 5 bases, and 17 bases lay between the germline ends. Germline V lookup: CDR1 SGHRS, CDR2 YFSETQ. Full variable domain (remainder filled in from reference TRBV5-1 and TRBJ1-1): KAGVTQTPRYLIKTRGQQVTLSCSPISGHRSVSWYQQTPGQGLQFLFEYFSETQRNKGNFPGRFSGRQFSNSRSEMNVSTLELGDSALYLCASSSQRGGRTEAFFGQGTRLTVV.

This chain connects TRBV7-9 to TRBJ2-7; D uncertain. Germline CDR1 and CDR2: SEHNR and FQNEAQ (reference sequence). CDR3 length equals 11 residues. With 5 bases removed from V and 5 bases from J, the gap between germline ends came to 7 bases. The DNA of the CDR3 is TGTGCCAGCAGCCTATTGGACGAGCAGTACTTC. It translates to CASSLLDEQYF.

The chain combines TRBV7-9 with TRBJ2-4; D tentatively fits TRBD1 or TRBD2 (5 bases each). The V and J ends lost 1 base and 1 base respectively, with 11 bases between them. This CDR3 is 16 amino acids long. Germline assignment: CDR1 SEHNR and CDR2 FQNEAQ (reference sequence). CDR3 nucleotides: TGTGCCAGCAGCTTAGGAGAGGGGTTGGCCAAAAACATTCAGTACTTC. Its protein is CASSLGEGLAKNIQYF.

V usage is TRBV5-6 and J usage is TRBJ2-3, with 10 positions matching TRBD1. Germline V gene lookup returns CDR1 SGHDT and CDR2 YYEEEE. The length of the CDR3 is 16 residues. With V trimmed by 1 base and J by 4 bases, 6 bases remained unmatched. The CDR3 loop reads CASSLPGTGAADTQYF. The CDR3 DNA reads as TGTGCCAGCAGCTTGCCTGGGACAGGGGCGGCAGATACGCAGTATTTT.

This chain uses TRBV27 with TRBJ2-7, with D hard to call. The CDR3 length is 12 residues. Germline assignment: CDR1 MNHEY and CDR2 SMNVEV (reference sequence). V was shortened by 4 bases and J by 7 bases, with 11 bases between the two germline ends. The CDR3 loop reads CASSSAGLEQYF. CDR3 DNA: TGTGCCAGCAGTTCAGCAGGCCTGGAGCAGTACTTC.

J is TRBJ2-1 and V is TRBV7-9; possible D gene TRBD2, 5 bases. From germline, CDR1 is SEHNR and CDR2 FQNEAQ (reference sequence). The CDR3 spans 17 residues. The V gene lost 4 bases and the J gene lost 2 bases, with 18 bases spanning the gap. CDR3 in amino acids: CASSSGTGSPTYNEQFF. The CDR3 bases are TGTGCCAGCAGCTCAGGTACGGGGAGCCCTACCTACAATGAGCAGTTCTTC.

The gene calls are TRBV14 and TRBJ1-1; no reliable D call. V lost 3 bases, J lost 0 bases, and 5 bases lay in between. This CDR3 spans 13 amino acids. From germline, CDR1 is SGHDN and CDR2 FVKESK. In DNA form, the CDR3 reads TGTGCCAGCAGCCAGGGAGTGAACACTGAAGCTTTCTTT. Translation gives CASSQGVNTEAFF.

V and J are TRBV5-1 and TRBJ2-7, with no clear D. Trimming pared 0 bases from V and 3 bases from J, leaving 7 bases between. The CDR3 has 13 amino acids. Germline V gives CDR1 SGHRS, CDR2 YFSETQ. CDR3 in amino acids: CASSLEDGYEQYF. The CDR3 region has the DNA TGCGCCAGCAGCTTGGAGGACGGCTACGAGCAGTACTTC.

This chain links TRBV12-5 with TRBJ2-2; no firm D call. The germline gives CDR1 LGHNT, CDR2 FRNRAP. This CDR3 contains 12 residues. The V and J ends lost 0 bases and 5 bases respectively, with 1 base between them. The CDR3 sequence: CASGLVTGELFF. CDR3 bases: TGTGCTAGTGGTTTGGTAACCGGGGAGCTGTTTTTT.

The rearrangement joins TRBV29-1 to TRBJ2-5, with D possibly being TRBD2 (6 bases). Germline V lookup: CDR1 SQVTM, CDR2 ANQGSEA. CDR3 length: 9 amino acids. The V end was cut by 7 bases, the J end by 12 bases, with 12 bases between. The CDR3 sequence: CSAAGIEYF. DNA for the CDR3: TGCAGCGCGGCGGGGATTGAGTACTTC.